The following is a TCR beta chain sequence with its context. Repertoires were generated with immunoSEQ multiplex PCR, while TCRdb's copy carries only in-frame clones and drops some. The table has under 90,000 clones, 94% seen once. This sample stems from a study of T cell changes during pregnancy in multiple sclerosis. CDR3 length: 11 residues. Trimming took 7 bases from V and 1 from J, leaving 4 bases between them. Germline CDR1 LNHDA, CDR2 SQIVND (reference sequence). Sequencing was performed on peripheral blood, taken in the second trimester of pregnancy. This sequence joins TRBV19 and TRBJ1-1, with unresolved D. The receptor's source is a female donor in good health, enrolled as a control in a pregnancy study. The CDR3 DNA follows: TGTGCCAGTACTCGGAACACTGAAGCTTTCTTT. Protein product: CASTRNTEAFF.